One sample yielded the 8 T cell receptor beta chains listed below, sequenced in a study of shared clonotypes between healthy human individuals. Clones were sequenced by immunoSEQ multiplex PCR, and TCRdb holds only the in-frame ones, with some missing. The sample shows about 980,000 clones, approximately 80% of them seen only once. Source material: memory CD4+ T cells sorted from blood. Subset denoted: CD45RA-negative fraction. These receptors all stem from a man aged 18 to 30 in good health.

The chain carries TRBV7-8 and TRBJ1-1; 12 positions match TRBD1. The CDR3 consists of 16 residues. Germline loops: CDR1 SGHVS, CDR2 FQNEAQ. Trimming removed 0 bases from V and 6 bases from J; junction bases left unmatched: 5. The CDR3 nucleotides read TGTGCCAGCAGCTTAGCGTGGGGACAGGGGGCATCTGAAGCTTTCTTT. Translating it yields CASSLAWGQGASEAFF. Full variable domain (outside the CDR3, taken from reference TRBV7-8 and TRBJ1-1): GAGVSQSPRYKVAKRGQDVALRCDPISGHVSLFWYQQALGQGPEFLTYFQNEAQLDKSGLPSDRFFAERPEGSVSTLKIQRTQQEDSAVYLCASSLAWGQGASEAFFGQGTRLTVV.

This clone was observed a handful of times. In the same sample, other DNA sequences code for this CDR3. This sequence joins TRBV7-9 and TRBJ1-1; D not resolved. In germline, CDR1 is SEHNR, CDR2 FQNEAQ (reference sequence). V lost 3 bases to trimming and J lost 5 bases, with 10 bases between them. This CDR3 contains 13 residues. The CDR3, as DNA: TGTGCCAGCAGCTTCCAAGGAGGAACTGAAGCTTTCTTT. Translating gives CASSFQGGTEAFF. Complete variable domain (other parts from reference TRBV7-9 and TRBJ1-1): DTGVSQNPRHKITKRGQNVTFRCDPISEHNRLYWYRQTLGQGPEFLTYFQNEAQLEKSRLLSDRFSAERPKGSFSTLEIQRTEQGDSAMYLCASSFQGGTEAFFGQGTRLTVV.

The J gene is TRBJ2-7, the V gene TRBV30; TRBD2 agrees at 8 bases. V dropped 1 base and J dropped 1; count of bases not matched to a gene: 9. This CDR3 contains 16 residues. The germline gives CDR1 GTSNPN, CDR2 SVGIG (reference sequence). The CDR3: CAWSGQGLGPSYEQYF. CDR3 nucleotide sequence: TGTGCCTGGAGTGGTCAGGGACTAGGACCGTCCTACGAGCAGTACTTC.

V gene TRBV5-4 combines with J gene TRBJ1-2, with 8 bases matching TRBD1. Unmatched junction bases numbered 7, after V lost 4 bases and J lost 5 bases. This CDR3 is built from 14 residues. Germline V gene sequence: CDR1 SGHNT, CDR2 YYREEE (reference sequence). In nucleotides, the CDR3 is TGTGCCAGCAGCCTCAGGGGGCTTCCTTATGGCTACACCTTC. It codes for CASSLRGLPYGYTF.

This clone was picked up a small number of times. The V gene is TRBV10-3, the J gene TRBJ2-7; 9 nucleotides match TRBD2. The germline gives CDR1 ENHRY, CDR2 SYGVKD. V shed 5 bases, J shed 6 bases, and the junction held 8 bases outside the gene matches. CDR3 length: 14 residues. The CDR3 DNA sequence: TGTGCCATCAGTACCGGGACTAGCCTCCGCGAGCAGTACTTC. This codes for CAISTGTSLREQYF.

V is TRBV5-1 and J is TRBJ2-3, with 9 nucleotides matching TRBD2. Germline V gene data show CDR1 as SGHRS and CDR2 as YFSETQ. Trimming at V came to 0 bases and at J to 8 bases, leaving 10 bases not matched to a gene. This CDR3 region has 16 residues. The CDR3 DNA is TGCGCCAGCAGCTTGGGGAGTAGCGGGGGATCGGGTACGCAGTATTTT. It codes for CASSLGSSGGSGTQYF.

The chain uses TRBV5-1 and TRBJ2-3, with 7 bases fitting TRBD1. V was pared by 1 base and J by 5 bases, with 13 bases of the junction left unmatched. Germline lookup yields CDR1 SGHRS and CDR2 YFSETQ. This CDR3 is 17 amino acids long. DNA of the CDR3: TGCGCCAGCAGCTTGTCGGGGCCCCGGGACAGAGGAGATACGCAGTATTTT. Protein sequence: CASSLSGPRDRGDTQYF.

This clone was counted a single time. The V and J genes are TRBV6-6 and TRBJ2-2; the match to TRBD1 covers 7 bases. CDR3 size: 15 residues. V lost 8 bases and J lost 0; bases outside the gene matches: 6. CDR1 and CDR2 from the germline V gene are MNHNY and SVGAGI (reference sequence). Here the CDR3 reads CASRDSLANTGELFF. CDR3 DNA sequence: TGTGCCAGCCGGGACAGCCTCGCGAACACCGGGGAGCTGTTTTTT.